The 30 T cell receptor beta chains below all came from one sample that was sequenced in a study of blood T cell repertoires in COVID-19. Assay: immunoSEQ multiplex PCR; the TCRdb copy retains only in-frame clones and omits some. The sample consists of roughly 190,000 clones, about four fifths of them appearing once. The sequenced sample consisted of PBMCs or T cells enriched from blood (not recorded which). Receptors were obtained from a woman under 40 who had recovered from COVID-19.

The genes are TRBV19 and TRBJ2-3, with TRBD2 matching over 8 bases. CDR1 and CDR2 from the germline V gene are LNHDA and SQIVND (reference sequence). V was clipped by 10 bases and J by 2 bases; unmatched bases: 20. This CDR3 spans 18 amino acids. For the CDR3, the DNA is TGTGCCACCAAGGACAGTATTGGGCCTAGCGGGTACACAGATACGCAGTATTTT. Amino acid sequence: CATKDSIGPSGYTDTQYF. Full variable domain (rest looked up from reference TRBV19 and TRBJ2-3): DGGITQSPKYLFRKEGQNVTLSCEQNLNHDAMYWYRQDPGQGLRLIYYSQIVNDFQKGDIAEGYSVSREKKESFPLTVTSAQKNPTAFYLCATKDSIGPSGYTDTQYFGPGTRLTVL.

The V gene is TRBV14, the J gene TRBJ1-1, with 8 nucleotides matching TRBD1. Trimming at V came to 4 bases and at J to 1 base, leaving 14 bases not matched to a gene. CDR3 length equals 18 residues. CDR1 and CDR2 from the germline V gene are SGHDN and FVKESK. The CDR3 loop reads CASSPGPDRGGGNTEAFF. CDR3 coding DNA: TGTGCCAGCAGCCCCGGCCCCGACAGGGGCGGTGGGAACACTGAAGCTTTCTTT.

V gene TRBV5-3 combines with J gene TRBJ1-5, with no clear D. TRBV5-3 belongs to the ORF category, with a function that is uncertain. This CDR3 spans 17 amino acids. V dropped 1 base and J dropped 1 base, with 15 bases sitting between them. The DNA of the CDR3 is TGTGCCAGAAGCTTGCGATCCCCAGGCGAGAGCAATCAGCCCCAGCATTTT. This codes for CARSLRSPGESNQPQHF.

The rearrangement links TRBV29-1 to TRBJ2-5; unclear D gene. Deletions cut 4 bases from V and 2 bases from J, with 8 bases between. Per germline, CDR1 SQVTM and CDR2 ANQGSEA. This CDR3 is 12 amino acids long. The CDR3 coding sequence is TGCAGCGTTGCCACAGCACAAGAGACCCAGTACTTC. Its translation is CSVATAQETQYF.

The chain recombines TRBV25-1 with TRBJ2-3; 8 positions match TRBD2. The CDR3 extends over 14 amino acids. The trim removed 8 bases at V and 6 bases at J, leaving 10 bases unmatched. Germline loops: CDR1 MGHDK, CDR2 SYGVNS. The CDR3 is CASGHPGGRDTQYF. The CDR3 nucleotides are TGTGCCAGCGGCCATCCAGGCGGGAGGGATACGCAGTATTTT.

The chain's CDR3 is CASSFLDTPQHF. The DNA for the CDR3 is TGTGCCAGTAGTTTTCTGGACACCCCCCAGCATTTT. The rearrangement uses TRBV19 and TRBJ1-5; D is perhaps TRBD1 (5 bases). CDR3 length: 12 amino acids. Trimming shortened V by 5 bases and J by 10 bases, and 12 bases separated the two germline ends. Germline V gene sequence: CDR1 LNHDA, CDR2 SQIVND (reference sequence).

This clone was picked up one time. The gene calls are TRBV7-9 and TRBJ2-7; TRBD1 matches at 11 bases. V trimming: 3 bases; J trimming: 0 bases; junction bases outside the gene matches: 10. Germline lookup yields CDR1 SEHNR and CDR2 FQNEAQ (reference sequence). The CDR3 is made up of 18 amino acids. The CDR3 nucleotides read TGTGCCAGCAGCTTCAAGGACAGGGGGCCGAAGAGCTCCTACGAGCAGTACTTC. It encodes CASSFKDRGPKSSYEQYF.

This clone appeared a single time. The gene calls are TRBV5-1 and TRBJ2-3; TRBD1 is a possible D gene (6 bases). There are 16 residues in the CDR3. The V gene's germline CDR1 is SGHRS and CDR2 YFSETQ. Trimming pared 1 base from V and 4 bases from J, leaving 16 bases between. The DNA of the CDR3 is TGCGCCAGCAGCTTGCTGTCCAGGGGCAGCGCAGATACGCAGTATTTT. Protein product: CASSLLSRGSADTQYF.

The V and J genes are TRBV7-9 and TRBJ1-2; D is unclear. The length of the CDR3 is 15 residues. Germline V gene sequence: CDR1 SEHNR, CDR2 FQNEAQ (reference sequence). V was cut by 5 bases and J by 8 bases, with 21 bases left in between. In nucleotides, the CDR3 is TGTGCCAGCAGCCCCCTCACGACTCCTTTAAGAGGCTACACCTTC. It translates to CASSPLTTPLRGYTF.

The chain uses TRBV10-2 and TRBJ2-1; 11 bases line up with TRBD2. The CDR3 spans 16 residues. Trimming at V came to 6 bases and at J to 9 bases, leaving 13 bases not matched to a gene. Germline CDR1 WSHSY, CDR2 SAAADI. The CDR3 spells CASRPRASGGSGEQFF. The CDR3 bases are TGCGCCAGCAGACCCCGGGCTAGCGGGGGGAGTGGTGAGCAGTTCTTC.

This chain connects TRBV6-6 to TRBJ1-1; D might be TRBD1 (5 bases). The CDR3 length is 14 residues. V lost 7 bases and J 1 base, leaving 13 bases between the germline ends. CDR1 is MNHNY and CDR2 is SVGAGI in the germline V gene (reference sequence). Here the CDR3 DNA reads TGTGCCAGCACCCTCGGACACTCGAACACTGAAGCTTTCTTT. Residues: CASTLGHSNTEAFF.

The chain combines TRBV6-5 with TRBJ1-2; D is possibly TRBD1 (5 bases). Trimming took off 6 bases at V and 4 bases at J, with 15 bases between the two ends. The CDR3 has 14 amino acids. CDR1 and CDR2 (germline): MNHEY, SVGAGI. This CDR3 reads CASSLREASYGYTF. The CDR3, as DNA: TGTGCCAGCAGCCTCAGGGAAGCCTCCTATGGCTACACCTTC.

The CDR3 bases are TGTGCCAGCAGCAAAGCCCTTGGACAGGGGAACGAGCAGTACTTC. Translated: CASSKALGQGNEQYF. The chain links TRBV21-1 to TRBJ2-7; no DNA check was done on the table's D call, TRBD1. TRBV21-1 is deemed a pseudogene. The CDR3 runs to 15 residues.

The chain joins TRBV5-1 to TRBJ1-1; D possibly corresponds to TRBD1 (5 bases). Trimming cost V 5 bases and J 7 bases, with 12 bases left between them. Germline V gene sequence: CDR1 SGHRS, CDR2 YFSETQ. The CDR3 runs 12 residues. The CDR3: CASSLNTGEAFF. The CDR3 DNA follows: TGCGCCAGCAGTCTTAATACAGGTGAAGCTTTCTTT.

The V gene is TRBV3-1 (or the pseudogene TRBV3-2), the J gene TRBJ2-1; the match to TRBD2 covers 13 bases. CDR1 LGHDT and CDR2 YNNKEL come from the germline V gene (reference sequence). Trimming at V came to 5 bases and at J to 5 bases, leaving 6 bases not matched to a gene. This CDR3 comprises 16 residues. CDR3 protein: CASSSTSGRVHNEQFF. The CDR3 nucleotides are TGTGCCAGCAGCTCAACTAGCGGGAGGGTCCACAATGAGCAGTTCTTC.

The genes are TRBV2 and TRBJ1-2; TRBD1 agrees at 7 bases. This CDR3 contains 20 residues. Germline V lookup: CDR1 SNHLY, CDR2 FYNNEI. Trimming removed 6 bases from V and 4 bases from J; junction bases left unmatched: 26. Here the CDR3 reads CASRRDRFVVRAQPFYGYTF. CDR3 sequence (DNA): TGTGCCAGCAGGAGGGACAGATTCGTTGTGAGGGCCCAGCCTTTCTATGGCTACACCTTC.

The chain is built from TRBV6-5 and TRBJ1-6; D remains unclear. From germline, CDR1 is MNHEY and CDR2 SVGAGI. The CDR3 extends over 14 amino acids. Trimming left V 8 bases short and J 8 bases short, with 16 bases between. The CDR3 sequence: CASREADIDSPLHF. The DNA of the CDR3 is TGTGCCAGCCGCGAGGCAGATATCGATTCACCCCTCCACTTT.

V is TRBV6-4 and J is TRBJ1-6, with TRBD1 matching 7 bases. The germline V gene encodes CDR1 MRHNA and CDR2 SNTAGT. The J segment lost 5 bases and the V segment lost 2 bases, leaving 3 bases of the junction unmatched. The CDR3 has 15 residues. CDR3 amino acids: CASSDQQGHNSPLHF. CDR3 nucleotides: TGTGCCAGCAGTGACCAACAGGGGCATAATTCACCCCTCCACTTT.

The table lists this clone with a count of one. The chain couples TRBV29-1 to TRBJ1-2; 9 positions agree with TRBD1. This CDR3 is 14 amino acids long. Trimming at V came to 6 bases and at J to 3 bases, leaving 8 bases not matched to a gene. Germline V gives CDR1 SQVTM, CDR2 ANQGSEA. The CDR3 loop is CSVLGTGYYYGYTF. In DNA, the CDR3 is TGCAGCGTCCTCGGGACAGGGTACTACTATGGCTACACCTTC. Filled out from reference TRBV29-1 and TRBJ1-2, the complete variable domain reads SAVISQKPSRDICQRGTSLTIQCQVDSQVTMMFWYRQQPGQSLTLIATANQGSEATYESGFVIDKFPISRPNLTFSTLTVSNMSPEDSSIYLCSVLGTGYYYGYTFGSGTRLTVV.

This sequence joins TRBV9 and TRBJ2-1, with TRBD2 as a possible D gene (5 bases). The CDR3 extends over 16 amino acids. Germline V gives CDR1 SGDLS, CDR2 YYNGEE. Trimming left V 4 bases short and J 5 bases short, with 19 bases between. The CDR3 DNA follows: TGTGCCAGCAGCCTCCTTTCGACTAACGCCAACAATGAGCAGTTCTTC. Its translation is CASSLLSTNANNEQFF.

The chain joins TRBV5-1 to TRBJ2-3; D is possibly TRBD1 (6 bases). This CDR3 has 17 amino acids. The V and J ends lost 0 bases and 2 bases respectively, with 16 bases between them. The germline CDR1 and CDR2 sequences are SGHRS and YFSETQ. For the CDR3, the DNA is TGCGCCAGCAGCTTGGTTCCGGCAGGGGATGCCACAGATACGCAGTATTTT. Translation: CASSLVPAGDATDTQYF.

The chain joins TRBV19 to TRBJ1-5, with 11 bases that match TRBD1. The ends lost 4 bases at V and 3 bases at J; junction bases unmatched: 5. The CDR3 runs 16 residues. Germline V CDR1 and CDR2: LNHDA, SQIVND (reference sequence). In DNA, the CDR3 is TGTGCCAGTAGTAGACCGGGACAGGGGGACAATCAGCCCCAGCATTTT. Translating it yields CASSRPGQGDNQPQHF.

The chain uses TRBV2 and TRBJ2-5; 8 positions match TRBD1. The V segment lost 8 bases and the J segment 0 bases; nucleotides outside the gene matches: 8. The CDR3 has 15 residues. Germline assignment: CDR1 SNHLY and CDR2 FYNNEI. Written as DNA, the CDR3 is TGTGCCAGCCGTTATACGGGACAGGACCAAGAGACCCAGTACTTC. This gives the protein CASRYTGQDQETQYF.

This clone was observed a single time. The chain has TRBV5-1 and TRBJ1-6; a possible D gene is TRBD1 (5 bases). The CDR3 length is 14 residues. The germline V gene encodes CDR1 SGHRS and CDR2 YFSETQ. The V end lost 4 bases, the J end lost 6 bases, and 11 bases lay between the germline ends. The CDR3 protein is CASSPLGRNSPLHF. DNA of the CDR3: TGCGCCAGCAGCCCGCTGGGGCGTAATTCACCCCTCCACTTT.

This CDR3 is CASSTMYRGSTEAFF. The CDR3 nucleotides read TGTGCCAGCAGTACAATGTACAGGGGTTCCACTGAAGCTTTCTTT. The chain employs TRBV27 and TRBJ1-1, with 7 positions matching TRBD1. Germline assignment: CDR1 MNHEY and CDR2 SMNVEV (reference sequence). V lost 5 bases and J lost 4; bases outside the gene matches: 10. The CDR3 runs 15 residues.

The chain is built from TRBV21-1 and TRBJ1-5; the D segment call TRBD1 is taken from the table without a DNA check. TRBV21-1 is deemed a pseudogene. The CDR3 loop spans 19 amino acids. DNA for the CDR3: TGTGCCAGCAGCAAAGAAGAGAGGGGGCTAATTTCGGGCAATCAGCCCCAGCATTTT. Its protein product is CASSKEERGLISGNQPQHF.

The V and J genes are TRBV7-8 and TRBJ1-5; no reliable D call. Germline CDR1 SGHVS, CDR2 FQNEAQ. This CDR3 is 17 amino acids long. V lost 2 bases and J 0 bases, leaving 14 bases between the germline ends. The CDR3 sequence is CASSLPQSMVSNQPQHF. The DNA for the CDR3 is TGTGCCAGCAGCTTACCCCAGTCAATGGTTAGCAATCAGCCCCAGCATTTT.

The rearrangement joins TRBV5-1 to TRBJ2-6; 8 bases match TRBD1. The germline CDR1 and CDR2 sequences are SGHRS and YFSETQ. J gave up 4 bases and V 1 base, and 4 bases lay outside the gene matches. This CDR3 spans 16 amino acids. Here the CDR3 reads CASSLQGARGANVLTF. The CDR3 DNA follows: TGCGCCAGCAGCTTGCAGGGGGCGCGAGGGGCCAACGTCCTGACTTTC.

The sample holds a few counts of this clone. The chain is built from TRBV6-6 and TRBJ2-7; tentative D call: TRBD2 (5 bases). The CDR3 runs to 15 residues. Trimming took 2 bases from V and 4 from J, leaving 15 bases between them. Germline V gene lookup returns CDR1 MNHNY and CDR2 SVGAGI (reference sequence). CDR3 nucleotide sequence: TGTGCCAGCAGTTACCCCGATGCGGGTGGATACGAGCAGTACGTC. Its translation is CASSYPDAGGYEQYV.

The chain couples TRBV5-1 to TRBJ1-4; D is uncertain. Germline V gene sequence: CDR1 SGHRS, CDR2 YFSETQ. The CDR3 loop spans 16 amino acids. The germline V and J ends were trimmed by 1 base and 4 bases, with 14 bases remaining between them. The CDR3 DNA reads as TGCGCCAGCAGCTTGCGGGTAGGCGGCAGTAATGAAAAACTGTTTTTT. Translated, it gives CASSLRVGGSNEKLFF. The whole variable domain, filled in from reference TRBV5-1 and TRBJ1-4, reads KAGVTQTPRYLIKTRGQQVTLSCSPISGHRSVSWYQQTPGQGLQFLFEYFSETQRNKGNFPGRFSGRQFSNSRSEMNVSTLELGDSALYLCASSLRVGGSNEKLFFGSGTQLSVL.